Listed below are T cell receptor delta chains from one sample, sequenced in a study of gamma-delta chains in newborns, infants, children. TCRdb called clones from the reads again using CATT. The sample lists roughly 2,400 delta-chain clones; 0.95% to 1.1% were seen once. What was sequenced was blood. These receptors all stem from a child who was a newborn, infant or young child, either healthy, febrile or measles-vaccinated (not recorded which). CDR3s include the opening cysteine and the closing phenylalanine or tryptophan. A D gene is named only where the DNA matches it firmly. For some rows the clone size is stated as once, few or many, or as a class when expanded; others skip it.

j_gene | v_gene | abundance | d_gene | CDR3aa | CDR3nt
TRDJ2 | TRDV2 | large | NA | CACDTGLATAQLFF | TGTGCCTGTGACACAGGGTTAGCGACAGCACAACTCTTCTTT
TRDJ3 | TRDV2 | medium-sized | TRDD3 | CACDTWGMDGSWDTRQMFF | TGTGCCTGTGACACCTGGGGGATGGATGGCTCCTGGGACACCCGACAGATGTTTTTC
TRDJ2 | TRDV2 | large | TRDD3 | CACDILGDTAQLFF | TGTGCCTGTGACATTCTGGGGGATACAGCACAACTCTTCTTT
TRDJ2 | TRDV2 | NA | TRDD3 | CACDTGDTTAQLFF | TGTGCCTGTGACACTGGGGATACGACAGCACAACTCTTCTTT
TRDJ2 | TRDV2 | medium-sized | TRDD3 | CACDSLLGDTGLTAQLFF | TGTGCCTGTGACTCCTTACTGGGGGATACAGGTTTGACAGCACAACTCTTCTTT
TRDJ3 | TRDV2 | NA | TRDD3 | CACDRVLGDTSWDTRQMFF | TGTGCCTGTGACCGAGTACTGGGGGACACCTCCTGGGACACCCGACAGATGTTTTTC
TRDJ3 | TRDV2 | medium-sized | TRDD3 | CACDSTGGYASSWDTRQMFF | TGTGCCTGTGACAGTACTGGGGGATACGCTAGCTCCTGGGACACCCGACAGATGTTTTTC
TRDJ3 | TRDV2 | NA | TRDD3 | CACDALGDRSWGTRQMFF | TGTGCCTGTGACGCGCTGGGGGATCGGTCCTGGGGCACCCGACAGATGTTTTTC
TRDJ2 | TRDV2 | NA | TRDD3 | CACDTVGDTLTAQLFF | TGTGCCTGTGACACCGTGGGGGATACCTTGACAGCACAGCTCTTCTTT
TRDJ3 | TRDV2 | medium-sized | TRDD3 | CACDTVLLGDTSWDTRQMFF | TGTGCCTGTGACACCGTCTTACTGGGGGATACCAGCTGGGACACCCGACAGATGTTTTTC
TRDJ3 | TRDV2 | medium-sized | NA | CACDTLVSSWDTRQMFF | TGTGCCTGTGACACACTGGTGAGCTCCTGGGACACCCGACAGATGTTTTTC
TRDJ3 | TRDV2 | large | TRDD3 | CACDLLGVRSSWDTRQMFF | TGTGCCTGTGACCTACTGGGGGTCAGGAGCTCCTGGGACACCCGACAGATGTTTTTC
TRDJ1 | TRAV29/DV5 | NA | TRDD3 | CAARKRYWGILYTDKLIF | TGTGCAGCAAGAAAGAGGTACTGGGGGATTCTGTACACCGATAAACTCATCTTT
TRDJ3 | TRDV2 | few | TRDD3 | CACGTGGYASSWGTRQMFF | TGTGCCTGTGGCACCGGGGGATACGCCAGCTCCTGGGGCACCCGACAGATGTTTTTC
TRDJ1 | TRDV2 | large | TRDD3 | CACDTILGDTRKLIF | TGTGCCTGTGACACCATACTGGGGGATACGCGGAAACTCATCTTT
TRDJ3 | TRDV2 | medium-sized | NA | CACDTAGDPSSWDTRQMFF | TGTGCCTGTGACACCGCAGGGGACCCGAGCTCCTGGGACACCCGACAGATGTTTTTC
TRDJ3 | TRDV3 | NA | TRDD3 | CALNLLGDNSLSSWDTRQMFF | TGTGCCCTCAACTTACTGGGGGATAATTCCCTCAGCTCCTGGGACACCCGACAGATGTTTTTC
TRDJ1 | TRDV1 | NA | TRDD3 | CALGVKLILGDTDKLIF | TGTGCTCTTGGGGTCAAACTCATACTGGGGGACACCGATAAACTCATCTTT
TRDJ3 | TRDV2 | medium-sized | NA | CACDGLISWDTRQMFF | TGTGCCTGTGACGGCCTCATCTCCTGGGACACCCGACAGATGTTTTTC
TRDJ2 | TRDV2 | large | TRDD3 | CACDTWGITAQLFF | TGTGCCTGTGACACCTGGGGGATAACAGCACAACTCTTCTTT
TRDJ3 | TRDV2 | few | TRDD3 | CACDAVLGDSWDTLQMFF | TGTGCCTGTGACGCCGTACTGGGGGACTCCTGGGACACCCTACAGATGTTTTTC
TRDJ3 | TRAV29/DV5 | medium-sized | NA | CAASVLGSWDTRQMFF | TGTGCAGCAAGCGTACTTGGTTCCTGGGACACCCGACAGATGTTTTTC
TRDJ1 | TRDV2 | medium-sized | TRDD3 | CACDPVPLGDTTKLIF | TGTGCCTGTGACCCCGTTCCACTGGGGGATACAACTAAACTCATCTTT
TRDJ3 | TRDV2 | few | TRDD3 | CAYDILGDTNSWDTRQMFF | TGTGCCTATGACATACTGGGGGATACAAACTCCTGGGACACCCGACAGATGTTTTTC
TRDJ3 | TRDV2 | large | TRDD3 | CACVPVLGNSWDTRQMFF | TGTGCCTGTGTCCCTGTACTGGGGAACTCCTGGGACACCCGACAGATGTTTTTC
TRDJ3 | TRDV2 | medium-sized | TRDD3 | CACDKKYWGIRNSWDTRQMFF | TGTGCCTGTGACAAAAAGTACTGGGGGATACGGAACTCCTGGGACACCCGACAGATGTTTTTC
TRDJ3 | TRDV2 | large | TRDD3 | CACDFTGETSWDTRQMFF | TGTGCCTGTGACTTTACTGGGGAGACATCCTGGGACACCCGACAGATGTTTTTC
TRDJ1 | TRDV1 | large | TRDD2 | CALGDWPSYAYWPYKLIF | TGTGCTCTTGGGGATTGGCCTTCCTACGCTTACTGGCCCTATAAACTCATCTTT
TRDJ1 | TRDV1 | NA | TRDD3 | CALGKRSSFQLVLGDYTDKLIF | TGTGCTCTTGGGAAAAGGTCTTCCTTTCAACTTGTACTGGGGGATTACACCGATAAACTCATCTTT
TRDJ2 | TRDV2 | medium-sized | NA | CACDTVGGPSSGTAQLFF | TGTGCCTGTGACACCGTCGGGGGACCTTCCTCGGGGACAGCACAACTCTTCTTT
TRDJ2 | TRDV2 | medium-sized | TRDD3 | CACDTLLGGGYTAQLFF | TGTGCCTGTGACACCTTACTGGGGGGTGGCTATACAGCACAACTCTTCTTT
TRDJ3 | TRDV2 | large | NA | CACDTVPGTAGSWDTRQMFF | TGTGCCTGTGACACCGTTCCGGGGACTGCTGGCTCCTGGGACACCCGACAGATGTTTTTC
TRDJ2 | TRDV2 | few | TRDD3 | CACDTLGETLAAQLFF | TGTGCCTGCGACACGCTGGGGGAAACTTTGGCAGCACAACTCTTCTTT
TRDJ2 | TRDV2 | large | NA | CACDTVGITAQLFF | TGTGCCTGTGACACCGTCGGGATTACAGCACAACTCTTCTTT
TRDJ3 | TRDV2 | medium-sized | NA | CACDTGWGSSWDTRQMFF | TGTGCCTGTGACACCGGATGGGGGTCTTCCTGGGACACCCGACAGATGTTTTTC
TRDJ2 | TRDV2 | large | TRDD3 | CACDILGDTAQLFF | TGTGCCTGTGACATACTGGGGGATACAGCACAACTCTTCTTT
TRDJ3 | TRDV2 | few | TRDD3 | CACDLVFWGISSWDTRQMFF | TGTGCCTGTGACTTGGTCTTCTGGGGGATAAGCTCCTGGGACACCCGACAGATGTTTTTC
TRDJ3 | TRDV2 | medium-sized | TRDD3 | CACDTGGYASWDTRQMFF | TGTGCCTGTGACACTGGGGGATACGCGAGCTGGGACACCCGACAGATGTTTTTC
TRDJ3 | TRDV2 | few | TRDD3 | CACDTGGYGSWDTRQMFF | TGTGCCTGCGACACCGGGGGATACGGCTCCTGGGACACCCGACAGATGTTTTTC
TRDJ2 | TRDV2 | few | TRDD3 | CACDILGDKKETAQLFF | TGTGCCTGTGACATACTGGGGGATAAAAAGGAGACAGCACAACTCTTCTTT
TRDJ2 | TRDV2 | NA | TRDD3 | CACDSLLGDTLAQLFF | TGTGCCTGTGACTCCCTACTGGGGGATACGCTAGCACAACTCTTCTTT
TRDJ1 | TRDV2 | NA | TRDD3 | CACDPLLGEPKLIF | TGTGCCTGTGACCCCCTACTGGGGGAGCCGAAACTCATCTTT